This T cell receptor beta chain came from a study of T cells in Graves' hyperthyroidism and ophthalmopathy. CDR3 length equals 14 residues. Germline V gene lookup returns CDR1 MNHEY and CDR2 SMNVEV (reference sequence). V was clipped by 3 bases and J by 7 bases; unmatched bases: 4. As concerns this clonotype: Antigen unknown.

The investigators amplified TCR beta CDR3 regions from RNA transcripts. HTBI primers were the set used in a first-round RT-PCR of the TCR CDR3. Each CDR3 protein gets one entry after TCRdb re-called the multiplex PCR reads with MiXCR. This sample has 490,000 or so distinct CDR3 sequences, with 15% to 20% found just once. The study excluded patients with uncontrolled infection, other autoimmune disease, pregnancy or lactation. The study's findings and limits: Most thyroid clonotypes expanded above 0.001 appeared in blood too.

The sequence came from a man aged 40-50 years with Graves' ophthalmopathy. The chain has TRBV27 and TRBJ2-1; 9 nucleotides line up with TRBD2. Sequenced: blood. The CDR3 reads CASSLLREGNEQFF. CDR3 nucleotides: TGTGCCAGCAGTTTGCTGCGGGAGGGTAATGAGCAGTTCTTC.